What follows are 23 T cell receptor beta chains derived from one specimen sequenced in a study of beta chain features in type 1 diabetes listed by TCRdb under 2018. The library was produced with the immunoSEQ multiplex PCR assay. The High Capacity cDNA Reverse Transcription Kit was used to reverse transcribe all of the isolated RNA, meaning that expressed TCRB transcripts were what got sequenced. TCRdb took this table from immuneACCESS and kept in-frame rearrangements with V and J called. Such tables lack part of the clones; where checked against another copy, unresolved V genes explain under half of the gap, and the rest is unexplained. In this sample the table shows about 250,000 clones, roughly 13% of which occur a single time. The ten most abundant clones make up around 0.03% of the sample. The source material was naive CD4+ T cells from blood. In light of the paper, this sample's cell subset or site label describes: true naive CD4+ T cells. Receptor source: a middle-aged woman in good health.

The chain couples TRBV10-3 to TRBJ2-3; no clear D. V was cut by 4 bases and J by 4 bases, with 15 bases left in between. The CDR3 extends over 15 amino acids. Per germline, CDR1 ENHRY and CDR2 SYGVKD. The CDR3 bases are TGTGCCATCAGTGCACAACCCGATGGTCCAGATACGCAGTATTTT. This codes for CAISAQPDGPDTQYF.

J is TRBJ2-3 and V is TRBV4-1, with a tentative D call TRBD1 (5 bases). Trimming cost V 4 bases and J 1 base, with 15 bases left between them. The CDR3 runs 16 residues. Germline V gene lookup returns CDR1 MGHRA and CDR2 YSYEKL. The CDR3 nucleotides are TGCGCCAGCAGCCTAGGGGTTGGGCGGCGCACAGATACGCAGTATTTT. Amino acids: CASSLGVGRRTDTQYF.

The J gene is TRBJ2-7, the V gene TRBV29-1, with 9 bases that match TRBD2. Trimming at V came to 4 bases and at J to 6 bases, leaving 4 bases not matched to a gene. From germline, CDR1 is SQVTM and CDR2 ANQGSEA. The CDR3 totals 12 residues. The CDR3, as DNA: TGCAGCGTTGCTTTGCGGGGGGGCGAGCAGTACTTC. Its protein is CSVALRGGEQYF.

The chain uses TRBV4-3 and TRBJ1-2; D perhaps matches TRBD1 (5 bases). The V end lost 0 bases, the J end lost 4 bases, and 12 bases lay between the germline ends. The CDR3 is 15 residues long. Germline CDR1 and CDR2: LGHNA and YSLEER. CDR3 loop: CASSQDNRGGYGYTF. CDR3 coding DNA: TGCGCCAGCAGCCAAGATAATAGGGGCGGCTATGGCTACACCTTC.

In this sample, this clone turned up a few times. Other DNA variants within this sample encode the same CDR3. This rearrangement joins TRBV7-2 to TRBJ2-5; the match to TRBD2 covers 15 bases. The germline V gene has CDR1 SGHTA and CDR2 FQGNSA. This CDR3 region has 16 residues. Trimming cost V 3 bases and J 1 base; bases outside gene matches: 0. The CDR3 loop reads CASSLGLAGGQETQYF. CDR3 sequence (DNA): TGTGCCAGCAGCTTGGGACTAGCGGGGGGCCAAGAGACCCAGTACTTC.

This clone was observed a few times. V is TRBV5-4 and J is TRBJ2-7, with D maybe TRBD2 (5 bases). Deletions cut 8 bases from V and 1 base from J, with 13 bases between. This CDR3 spans 13 amino acids. Germline CDR1 is SGHNT and CDR2 is YYREEE (reference sequence). For the CDR3, the DNA is TGTGCCAGTCATGGACTGGGGTCCTACGAGCAGTACTTC. Translating it yields CASHGLGSYEQYF.

This sequence joins TRBV7-8 and TRBJ1-1; possible D gene TRBD1, 6 bases. The CDR3 consists of 14 residues. V was pared by 1 base and J by 1 base, with 7 bases between. In germline, CDR1 is SGHVS, CDR2 FQNEAQ. DNA for the CDR3: TGTGCCAGCAGCTTAGTCAGGGGGAACACTGAAGCTTTCTTT. Its protein is CASSLVRGNTEAFF. Based on the CDR3 plus reference TRBV7-8 and TRBJ1-1, the full variable domain is GAGVSQSPRYKVAKRGQDVALRCDPISGHVSLFWYQQALGQGPEFLTYFQNEAQLDKSGLPSDRFFAERPEGSVSTLKIQRTQQEDSAVYLCASSLVRGNTEAFFGQGTRLTVV.

The CDR3 DNA reads as TGTGCCAGCAGCTTAGTACTCTCTGATGGCTACACCTTC. It codes for CASSLVLSDGYTF. The chain couples TRBV7-9 to TRBJ1-2; D not certain. Germline CDR1 and CDR2: SEHNR and FQNEAQ (reference sequence). Trimming left V 1 base short and J 6 bases short, with 9 bases between. This CDR3 contains 13 residues.

The chain is built from TRBV6-5 and TRBJ1-1; the match to TRBD1 covers 11 bases. The CDR3 totals 15 residues. Germline assignment: CDR1 MNHEY and CDR2 SVGAGI. V shed 5 bases and J 5 bases; nucleotides not matched to a gene: 7. The DNA for the CDR3 is TGTGCCAGCAGTAGGACAGGGGGCGCGGGAACTGAAGCTTTCTTT. Protein sequence: CASSRTGGAGTEAFF.

There are a few counts of this clone. V is TRBV5-1 and J is TRBJ2-7; D may be TRBD2 (5 bases). This CDR3 region has 13 residues. Deletions cut 2 bases from V and 6 bases from J, with 12 bases between. Germline V CDR1 and CDR2: SGHRS, YFSETQ. CDR3: CASSFEGSGEQYF. CDR3 in DNA: TGCGCCAGCAGCTTTGAGGGCTCGGGCGAGCAGTACTTC.

The CDR3 DNA reads as TGTGCCAGCTCTGTGGGGGGGATGAACACTGAAGCTTTCTTT. Translated: CASSVGGMNTEAFF. The rearrangement uses TRBV18 and TRBJ1-1, with a possible D match to TRBD1 (5 bases). Per the germline V gene, CDR1 is KGHSH and CDR2 is LQKENI. CDR3 length: 14 amino acids. V was shortened by 6 bases and J by 0 bases, with 11 bases between the two germline ends.

This clone was seen a few times. The V and J genes are TRBV18 and TRBJ2-7; 7 bases agree with TRBD1. CDR3 length equals 11 residues. Unmatched junction bases numbered 5, after V lost 3 bases and J lost 12 bases. Germline V gene data show CDR1 as KGHSH and CDR2 as LQKENI. The CDR3 sequence: CASSPGDSVYF. The CDR3 nucleotides read TGTGCCAGCTCACCGGGGGACAGTGTGTACTTC.

This chain uses TRBV18 with TRBJ1-5; D may be TRBD1 (5 bases). Trimming cost V 3 bases and J 4 bases, with 19 bases left between them. CDR3 length: 17 residues. CDR1 and CDR2 (germline): KGHSH, LQKENI. The CDR3 DNA is TGTGCCAGCTCACCCCAATCTGGGGGAGGAATAAATCAGCCCCAGCATTTT. Protein: CASSPQSGGGINQPQHF. Full variable domain (missing parts from reference TRBV18 and TRBJ1-5): NAGVMQNPRHLVRRRGQEARLRCSPMKGHSHVYWYRQLPEEGLKFMVYLQKENIIDESGMPKERFSAEFPKEGPSILRIQQVVRGDSAAYFCASSPQSGGGINQPQHFGDGTRLSIL.

V is TRBV7-6 and J is TRBJ2-1; 7 bases are shared with TRBD2. The CDR3 is 18 amino acids. Per germline, CDR1 SGHVS and CDR2 FNYEAQ. V shed 5 bases, J shed 5 bases, and the junction held 18 bases outside the gene matches. The CDR3 sequence is CASSPSPKAGVSHNEQFF. DNA for the CDR3: TGTGCCAGCAGCCCGTCGCCCAAGGCGGGGGTATCCCACAATGAGCAGTTCTTC.

This clone was found a few times. The chain joins TRBV29-1 to TRBJ1-2, with 7 bases matching TRBD1. The length of the CDR3 is 17 residues. V gave up 5 bases and J gave up 1 base; unmatched junction bases: 16. The germline CDR1 and CDR2 sequences are SQVTM and ANQGSEA. The CDR3 is CSVRTGQREGFNYGYTF. As DNA, the CDR3 is TGCAGCGTTCGGACAGGCCAGAGAGAGGGTTTTAACTATGGCTACACCTTC.

In this sample, this clone turned up a few times. This chain links TRBV11-1 with TRBJ1-1; a weak D match, TRBD1 (5 bases). CDR3 length equals 15 residues. Per germline, CDR1 SGHAT and CDR2 FQDESV (reference sequence). V lost 5 bases and J 5 bases, leaving 18 bases between the germline ends. For the CDR3, the DNA is TGTGCCAGCAGCCTGGGGGGACGATGGAGGACTGAAGCTTTCTTT. This translates into CASSLGGRWRTEAFF.

The chain employs TRBV5-4 and TRBJ2-5, with TRBD2 matching over 7 bases. This CDR3 region has 14 residues. Germline V gene sequence: CDR1 SGHNT, CDR2 YYREEE (reference sequence). With 4 bases clipped from V and 2 bases from J, the junction kept 5 bases outside the gene matches. The CDR3 DNA follows: TGTGCCAGCAGCCTATGGGGAGGGCAAGAGACCCAGTACTTC. It specifies CASSLWGGQETQYF.

This clone has just a few counts. The rearrangement joins TRBV5-4 to TRBJ1-2; no clear D gene. This CDR3 has 14 residues. V was trimmed by 3 bases and J by 2 bases, leaving 11 bases between them. Per the germline V gene, CDR1 is SGHNT and CDR2 is YYREEE (reference sequence). The CDR3: CASSSPRSNYGYTF. CDR3 nucleotide sequence: TGTGCCAGCAGCTCCCCGAGGTCGAACTATGGCTACACCTTC. The complete variable domain, with remaining parts taken from reference TRBV5-4 and TRBJ1-2, reads ETGVTQSPTHLIKTRGQQVTLRCSSQSGHNTVSWYQQALGQGPQFIFQYYREEENGRGNFPPRFSGLQFPNYSSELNVNALELDDSALYLCASSSPRSNYGYTFGSGTRLTVV.

This clone came up a few times. V usage is TRBV6-6 and J usage is TRBJ2-7, with a tentative D call TRBD1 (5 bases). Germline V gene sequence: CDR1 MNHNY, CDR2 SVGAGI (reference sequence). This CDR3 has 12 residues. V shed 6 bases and J shed 3 bases, with 9 bases lying between them. The CDR3 is CASRGPYYEQYF. The CDR3 DNA sequence: TGTGCCAGCAGGGGGCCTTACTACGAGCAGTACTTC.

This rearrangement joins TRBV10-3 to TRBJ2-7; tentatively, D is TRBD1 (6 bases). The CDR3 contains 14 residues. Germline V CDR1 and CDR2: ENHRY, SYGVKD. The ends were cut back, 10 bases at V and 3 bases at J, with 19 bases in the middle. CDR3 DNA: TGTGCCACCGAGGGGGAAGAGTCCTTCTACGAGCAGTACTTC. It codes for CATEGEESFYEQYF.

The chain joins TRBV4-1 to TRBJ1-5; D remains ambiguous. Trimming shortened V by 3 bases and J by 4 bases, and 10 bases separated the two germline ends. Germline CDR1 and CDR2: MGHRA and YSYEKL. The CDR3 contains 14 residues. The CDR3 coding sequence is TGCGCCAGCAGCCAGACGGGGATTAATCAGCCCCAGCATTTT. This gives the protein CASSQTGINQPQHF.

In its sample, this clone was seen a few times. The chain links TRBV6-5 to TRBJ2-6; unclear D gene. V lost 2 bases and J 4 bases, leaving 6 bases between the germline ends. The CDR3 length is 14 residues. Germline CDR1 and CDR2: MNHEY and SVGAGI. Written as DNA, the CDR3 is TGTGCCAGCAGTTACGTCCCAGGGGCCAACGTCCTGACTTTC. This encodes CASSYVPGANVLTF.

This clone came up a few times. The V call is TRBV14, the J call TRBJ2-3; 7 bases agree with TRBD1. V lost 4 bases and J lost 6; bases outside the gene matches: 10. The germline gives CDR1 SGHDN, CDR2 FVKESK. CDR3 length: 15 residues. CDR3 sequence (DNA): TGTGCCAGCAGCCGGCCGGACAGGCTATACGATACGCAGTATTTT. It translates to CASSRPDRLYDTQYF. The full variable domain, completed using reference TRBV14 and TRBJ2-3, is EAGVTQFPSHSVIEKGQTVTLRCDPISGHDNLYWYRRVMGKEIKFLLHFVKESKQDESGMPNNRFLAERTGGTYSTLKVQPAELEDSGVYFCASSRPDRLYDTQYFGPGTRLTVL.